This T cell receptor (beta chain) emerged from a study of blood T cell repertoires in COVID-19. Original analysis: Reference gene primer amplification gave nucleated cell count estimates. Profiling relied on immunoSEQ multiplex PCR, and the TCRdb table lists in-frame clones only, not all of them. V, J and clone size are those of that table, while D and trimming were read from the DNA. The sample has 250,000 to 300,000 clones; roughly 87% are singletons. Across under 25 US areas, participants ranged in age from about 18 to 90 years. Per the germline V gene, CDR1 is MDHEN and CDR2 is SYDVKM. The CDR3 is 12 amino acids. V lost 1 base and J 3 bases, leaving 4 bases between the germline ends. This clone appeared a few times. The sample has other DNA sequences that encode this CDR3 too.

The source is a woman aged 25 to 45 who had recovered from COVID-19. Sequencing was performed on PBMCs or T cells enriched from blood (not recorded which). V gene TRBV28 combines with J gene TRBJ2-7; D gene ambiguous. The CDR3 nucleotides read TGTGCCAGCAGTTTATCGGGCTACGAGCAGTACTTC. This translates into CASSLSGYEQYF.